The rows below give T cell receptor beta chains drawn from one sample of a study of shared clonotypes between healthy human individuals. Here immunoSEQ multiplex PCR was the method, and the copy in TCRdb shows in-frame clones only, minus some. The sample carries some 600,000 clones, 95% to 96% recorded once. The sample consisted of naive CD8+ T cells sorted from blood. These receptors all come from a woman aged 25 to 39 in good health. Each CDR3 is given with its conserved first and last residue. A D gene is named only where the DNA matches it firmly. Clone size is given for some rows only: seen once, a few or many times, or a class if the clone is expanded.

-	TRBV5-5	-	TRBJ2-1	CASSLQRGNEQFF	TGTGCCAGCAGCTTGCAACGGGGCAATGAGCAGTTCTTC
TRBD2	TRBV4-1	-	TRBJ2-7	CASSQGSGSSYEQYF	TGCGCCAGCAGCCAAGGTAGCGGGAGCTCCTACGAGCAGTACTTC
TRBD1	TRBV28	-	TRBJ2-7	CASKARDRIYEQYF	TGTGCCAGCAAAGCCCGGGACAGAATATACGAGCAGTACTTC
-	TRBV5-4	-	TRBJ2-7	CASSLYSYEQYF	TGTGCCAGCAGCTTGTACAGCTACGAGCAGTACTTC
-	TRBV7-2	-	TRBJ2-2	CASRTFPRTGELFF	TGTGCCAGCCGGACGTTCCCGCGCACCGGGGAGCTGTTTTTT
TRBD1	TRBV27	-	TRBJ1-1	CASSMGTGRDAFF	TGTGCCAGCAGTATGGGGACAGGGAGGGATGCTTTCTTT
-	TRBV5-1	-	TRBJ2-1	CASSSTGNEQFF	TGCGCCAGCAGCTCGACCGGCAATGAGCAGTTCTTC
-	TRBV5-5	-	TRBJ1-4	CASRENEKLFF	TGTGCCAGCAGAGAGAATGAAAAACTGTTTTTT
TRBD2	TRBV2	-	TRBJ2-5	CASSQGLAGGLETQYF	TGTGCCAGCAGTCAGGGACTAGCGGGAGGTCTGGAGACCCAGTACTTC
TRBD1	TRBV2	-	TRBJ1-6	CASSVIPGQGTVYNSPLHF	TGTGCCAGCAGTGTAATCCCGGGACAGGGGACCGTTTATAATTCACCCCTCCACTTT
-	TRBV27	-	TRBJ2-7	CASSPWGPGGYEQYF	TGTGCCAGCAGTCCCTGGGGGCCCGGGGGTTACGAGCAGTACTTC
-	TRBV5-1	-	TRBJ2-7	CASSLADMSYEQYF	TGCGCCAGCAGCTTGGCCGACATGTCCTACGAGCAGTACTTC
TRBD2	TRBV28	-	TRBJ2-1	CASSLGLAGGGEQFF	TGTGCCAGCAGTTTGGGACTAGCGGGAGGTGGTGAGCAGTTCTTC
TRBD2	TRBV5-1	-	TRBJ2-7	CASSLSAGDYEQYF	TGCGCCAGCAGCTTGTCGGCGGGAGACTACGAGCAGTACTTC
-	TRBV28	-	TRBJ2-7	CASNQLQGHLYEQYF	TGTGCCAGCAACCAATTACAGGGACATCTCTACGAGCAGTACTTC
TRBD2	TRBV30	-	TRBJ2-7	CAWSEGSGRSEQYF	TGTGCCTGGAGCGAAGGTAGCGGGAGAAGCGAGCAGTACTTC
-	TRBV14	-	TRBJ2-7	CASSHQARSEQYF	TGTGCCAGCAGCCACCAGGCGCGGAGCGAGCAGTACTTC
-	TRBV27	-	TRBJ2-5	CASRKQGWETQYF	TGTGCCAGCCGTAAACAGGGTTGGGAGACCCAGTACTTC
TRBD1	TRBV9	-	TRBJ2-1	CASSTGESEQFF	TGTGCCAGCAGCACAGGGGAATCTGAGCAGTTCTTC
TRBD1	TRBV10-3	-	TRBJ2-7	CAISSGGAYEQYF	TGTGCCATTTCCTCAGGGGGAGCCTACGAGCAGTACTTC
-	TRBV13	-	TRBJ1-1	CASSYGQTEAFF	TGTGCCAGCAGCTACGGACAGACTGAAGCTTTCTTT
TRBD2	TRBV19	-	TRBJ2-7	CASSMGLAFYEQYF	TGTGCCAGTAGTATGGGACTAGCGTTCTACGAGCAGTACTTC
-	TRBV28	-	TRBJ1-1	CASSFRGTEAFF	TGTGCCAGCAGTTTCCGAGGGACTGAAGCTTTCTTT
-	TRBV5-6	-	TRBJ2-7	CASSPTGSPYEQYF	TGTGCCAGCAGCCCTACAGGGAGTCCCTACGAGCAGTACTTC
-	TRBV10-3	-	TRBJ2-2	CAISQDRGHLNTGELFF	TGTGCCATCAGTCAAGACCGGGGGCATCTGAACACCGGGGAGCTGTTTTTT
-	TRBV13	-	TRBJ1-1	CASSFGLWTEAFF	TGTGCCAGCAGCTTTGGTCTGTGGACTGAAGCTTTCTTT
-	TRBV5-4	-	TRBJ2-1	CASSPDSFSYNEQFF	TGTGCCAGCAGCCCGGACTCTTTCTCCTACAATGAGCAGTTCTTC
-	TRBV5-5	-	TRBJ1-3	CASSPGGFSGNTIYF	TGTGCCAGCAGCCCCGGGGGCTTCTCTGGAAACACCATATATTTT
TRBD1	TRBV2	once	TRBJ2-5	CASSGTDRNQETQYF	TGTGCCAGCAGTGGGACGGACAGGAATCAAGAGACCCAGTACTTC
-	TRBV28	-	TRBJ2-7	CASSLMAGTSYEQYF	TGTGCCAGCAGTTTAATGGCGGGAACCTCCTACGAGCAGTACTTC
TRBD2	TRBV7-2	once	TRBJ2-7	CASSFTSGLWEQYF	TGTGCCAGCAGCTTCACTAGCGGTCTCTGGGAGCAGTACTTC
TRBD2	TRBV10-1	-	TRBJ2-3	CASSEEGTSSHSTQYF	TGCGCCAGCAGTGAGGAAGGGACTAGCTCCCATTCGACGCAGTATTTT
-	TRBV6-1	-	TRBJ2-7	CASSLWGEGAYEQYF	TGTGCCAGCAGCCTTTGGGGGGAGGGGGCCTACGAGCAGTACTTC
-	TRBV28	-	TRBJ2-5	CASSYRLTQETQYF	TGTGCCAGCAGTTACAGACTCACTCAAGAGACCCAGTACTTC
TRBD1	TRBV28	-	TRBJ1-4	CASSNRDREGVKLFF	TGTGCCAGCAGTAACCGGGACAGGGAAGGGGTAAAACTGTTTTTT
-	TRBV15	-	TRBJ1-2	CATSRDRVNRNYGYTF	TGTGCCACCAGCAGAGATCGAGTGAACAGGAATTATGGCTACACCTTC
TRBD1	TRBV11-2	few	TRBJ2-7	CASSPGTAYEQYF	TGTGCCAGCAGCCCTGGGACAGCCTACGAGCAGTACTTC
-	TRBV30	-	TRBJ2-1	CAWSHYLPRDEQFF	TGTGCCTGGAGTCACTATCTTCCTCGCGATGAGCAGTTCTTC
-	TRBV27	-	TRBJ2-5	CASSLAGPWGETQYF	TGTGCCAGCAGTTTAGCGGGGCCCTGGGGGGAGACCCAGTACTTC
-	TRBV27	-	TRBJ2-1	CASSPQGSYNEQFF	TGTGCCAGCAGTCCGCAGGGGAGCTACAATGAGCAGTTCTTC
-	TRBV2	-	TRBJ2-7	CASSEALVRNEQYF	TGTGCCAGCAGTGAAGCCCTAGTTCGGAACGAGCAGTACTTC
-	TRBV6-5	-	TRBJ1-5	CASRQDSNSNQPQHF	TGTGCCAGCAGACAGGACAGCAATAGCAATCAGCCCCAGCATTTT
TRBD2	TRBV10-2	-	TRBJ2-5	CASSVAGVEETQYF	TGCGCCAGCAGTGTAGCGGGAGTGGAGGAGACCCAGTACTTC
-	TRBV4-2	-	TRBJ2-7	CASSSKDRYEQYF	TGTGCCAGCAGCTCCAAGGACCGCTACGAGCAGTACTTC
TRBD1	TRBV6-5	-	TRBJ2-1	CASSPGQGARNEQFF	TGTGCCAGCAGCCCCGGACAGGGGGCTCGAAATGAGCAGTTCTTC
-	TRBV7-9	-	TRBJ1-4	CASSSAGPKTEKLFF	TGTGCCAGCAGCTCCGCGGGCCCCAAGACGGAAAAACTGTTTTTT
-	TRBV28	-	TRBJ1-1	CASSFGFPEAFF	TGTGCCAGCAGTTTTGGTTTCCCAGAAGCTTTCTTT
-	TRBV4-1	once	TRBJ2-3	CASSHPSEDTQYF	TGCGCCAGCAGCCATCCGTCGGAGGATACGCAGTATTTT